The 25 T cell receptor beta chains reported below all come from one sample, sequenced in a study of OX40 agonist ivuxolimab in advanced cancers. TCRdb keeps only in-frame clones here, not all; method: immunoSEQ multiplex PCR. The sample shows 60,000 to 65,000 clones, around 90% of them seen only once. The sequences come from CD4+ or CD8+ T cells sorted from blood, collected in a trial of the OX40 agonist ivuxolimab. The receptors derive from an adult with an advanced solid tumor such as melanoma, head and neck, liver or kidney cancer.

This chain links TRBV5-6 with TRBJ2-7, with TRBD1 matching over 7 bases. The germline V gene has CDR1 SGHDT and CDR2 YYEEEE. V shed 0 bases, J shed 5 bases, and the junction held 8 bases outside the gene matches. This CDR3 is 15 amino acids long. This CDR3 reads CASSLDVTGSNEQYF. CDR3 bases: TGTGCCAGCAGCTTGGATGTGACAGGGTCCAACGAGCAGTACTTC.

The chain recombines TRBV9 with TRBJ2-3, with 10 bases fitting TRBD2. V lost 2 bases, J lost 4 bases, and 1 base stayed unmatched. Germline V gene sequence: CDR1 SGDLS, CDR2 YYNGEE. The CDR3 is 14 residues long. The CDR3 nucleotides are TGTGCCAGCAGCGTGACTAGCGGGTCAGATACGCAGTATTTT. It encodes CASSVTSGSDTQYF.

This chain uses TRBV6-4 with TRBJ2-3, with D perhaps matching TRBD1 (5 bases). Germline V CDR1 and CDR2: MRHNA, SNTAGT. The CDR3 contains 13 residues. V was clipped by 6 bases and J by 4 bases, with 11 bases between them. The CDR3 nucleotides are TGTGCCAGCAGAGGGGATTCGGCAGATACGCAGTATTTT. Its translation is CASRGDSADTQYF.

CDR3 DNA sequence: TGTGCCAGCAGCGTCGGTAAAGGGGGCTACGAGCAGTACTTC. Translation gives CASSVGKGGYEQYF. V usage is TRBV9 and J usage is TRBJ2-7; D possibly corresponds to TRBD1 (6 bases). CDR3 size: 14 residues. The V gene lost 2 bases and the J gene lost 3 bases, with 12 bases spanning the gap. Germline V gene data show CDR1 as SGDLS and CDR2 as YYNGEE.

The V and J genes are TRBV27 and TRBJ2-6, with D unresolved. Trimming left V 1 base short and J 1 base short, with 14 bases between. In germline, CDR1 is MNHEY, CDR2 SMNVEV (reference sequence). The CDR3 is 18 amino acids. CDR3: CASSLFGFVESGANVLTF. CDR3 nucleotide sequence: TGTGCCAGCAGTTTATTCGGGTTTGTAGAGTCTGGGGCCAACGTCCTGACTTTC.

This chain uses TRBV2 with TRBJ1-2; the D gene is possibly TRBD1 (5 bases). CDR1 and CDR2 from the germline V gene are SNHLY and FYNNEI. V lost 4 bases to trimming and J lost 6 bases, with 9 bases between them. The CDR3 runs 12 residues. DNA for the CDR3: TGTGCCAGCAGTGGTTCCAGGGATGGCTACACCTTC. This codes for CASSGSRDGYTF.

V and J are TRBV27 and TRBJ2-7; a weak D match, TRBD1 (5 bases). Germline-derived CDR1 and CDR2 are MNHEY and SMNVEV (reference sequence). Trimming left V 5 bases short and J 6 bases short, with 11 bases between. The CDR3 contains 12 residues. This CDR3 is CASSHYRSEQYF. The CDR3 coding sequence is TGTGCCAGCAGTCACTACAGGAGCGAGCAGTACTTC.

The chain joins TRBV19 to TRBJ2-7; perhaps D is TRBD1 or TRBD2 (6 bases each). Germline lookup yields CDR1 LNHDA and CDR2 SQIVND (reference sequence). Trimming left V 4 bases short and J 1 base short, with 14 bases between. The CDR3 has 15 amino acids. The CDR3 protein is CASSKTGGPSYEQYF. The DNA of the CDR3 is TGTGCCAGTAGTAAAACCGGGGGCCCTTCCTACGAGCAGTACTTC. The variable domain in full, completed from reference TRBV19 and TRBJ2-7, reads DGGITQSPKYLFRKEGQNVTLSCEQNLNHDAMYWYRQDPGQGLRLIYYSQIVNDFQKGDIAEGYSVSREKKESFPLTVTSAQKNPTAFYLCASSKTGGPSYEQYFGPGTRLTVT.

The chain employs TRBV10-3 and TRBJ2-1, with unresolved D. V was clipped by 7 bases and J by 5 bases, with 12 bases between them. The CDR3 runs 13 residues. CDR1 is ENHRY, CDR2 SYGVKD, per germline. The DNA for the CDR3 is TGTGCCATCACCACTGCCTCGGACAATGAGCAGTTCTTC. Its translation is CAITTASDNEQFF.

The V gene is TRBV5-1, the J gene TRBJ2-5; no clear D gene. V was cut by 0 bases and J by 4 bases, with 7 bases left in between. The germline V gene has CDR1 SGHRS and CDR2 YFSETQ. This CDR3 comprises 13 residues. The DNA of the CDR3 is TGCGCCAGCAGCTTGGGGCGGAGAGAGACCCAGTACTTC. Translation: CASSLGRRETQYF.

The chain links TRBV25-1 to TRBJ2-1, with D tentatively TRBD2 (5 bases). Germline CDR1 and CDR2: MGHDK and SYGVNS. V was clipped by 1 base and J by 5 bases, with 15 bases between them. The CDR3 sequence is 16 residues long. CDR3 sequence: CASSEFIPLAHNEQFF. The CDR3, as DNA: TGTGCCAGCAGTGAATTCATCCCCCTAGCCCACAATGAGCAGTTCTTC.

The chain employs TRBV4-1 and TRBJ2-7; D is ambiguous. Trimming removed 1 base at V and 0 bases at J, with 4 bases between. The CDR3 is 13 amino acids. Germline assignment: CDR1 MGHRA and CDR2 YSYEKL. CDR3: CASSQGSSYEQYF. CDR3 DNA sequence: TGCGCCAGCAGCCAAGGCTCCTCCTACGAGCAGTACTTC.

The chain couples TRBV25-1 to TRBJ2-5, with 13 bases identical to TRBD2. Per germline, CDR1 MGHDK and CDR2 SYGVNS. Trimming took 1 base from V and 5 from J; bases not matched to a gene: 10. The CDR3 sequence is 18 residues long. CDR3 in amino acids: CASSELELAGGPGETQYF. CDR3 nucleotides: TGTGCCAGCAGTGAATTAGAACTAGCGGGAGGGCCCGGGGAGACCCAGTACTTC. Drawing the rest from reference TRBV25-1 and TRBJ2-5, the complete variable domain is EADIYQTPRYLVIGTGKKITLECSQTMGHDKMYWYQQDPGMELHLIHYSYGVNSTEKGDLSSESTVSRIRTEHFPLTLESARPSHTSQYLCASSELELAGGPGETQYFGPGTRLLVL.

The gene calls are TRBV27 and TRBJ1-1; a weak D match, TRBD1 (6 bases). CDR1 and CDR2 from the germline V gene are MNHEY and SMNVEV (reference sequence). The V and J ends lost 1 base and 3 bases respectively, with 12 bases between them. The CDR3 sequence is 15 residues long. CDR3: CASSLYPGAHTEAFF. Here the CDR3 DNA reads TGTGCCAGCAGTTTATATCCGGGGGCACACACTGAAGCTTTCTTT.

The chain links TRBV4-3 to TRBJ2-1; TRBD1 matches 9 bases. CDR1 LGHNA and CDR2 YSLEER come from the germline V gene. CDR3 size: 15 residues. Losses at the gene ends were 3 bases for V and 6 bases for J; bases not matched to a gene: 6. CDR3 coding DNA: TGCGCCAGCAGCCAGGGACAGGGACTGGGCAATGAGCAGTTCTTC. Its translation: CASSQGQGLGNEQFF.

The rearrangement links TRBV5-8 to TRBJ2-1, with 8 bases lining up with TRBD1. With V trimmed by 2 bases and J by 3 bases, 1 base remained unmatched. The germline CDR1 and CDR2 sequences are SGHTS and YDEGEE. The CDR3 runs to 14 residues. The CDR3 protein is CASSFTGGYNEQFF. CDR3 DNA sequence: TGTGCCAGCAGCTTCACAGGGGGCTACAATGAGCAGTTCTTC.

The table lists this clone with a few counts. The chain uses TRBV14 and TRBJ2-7; weak D call: TRBD2 (6 bases). Trimming took 1 base from V and 6 from J, leaving 10 bases between them. CDR1 SGHDN and CDR2 FVKESK come from the germline V gene. The CDR3 is 13 amino acids. In DNA form, the CDR3 reads TGTGCCAGCAGCCAAGTGGGGGGACCCGAGCAGTACTTC. Amino acid sequence: CASSQVGGPEQYF.

This clone showed up just a few times. J is TRBJ1-2 and V is TRBV5-7, with D maybe TRBD1 (5 bases). TRBV5-7 counts as an open reading frame of uncertain function. The V end was cut by 0 bases, the J end by 0 bases, with 15 bases between. The CDR3 totals 17 residues. The CDR3 here is CASSLVGVGDPNYGYTF. The CDR3 bases are TGTGCCAGCAGCTTGGTGGGTGTAGGGGATCCTAACTATGGCTACACCTTC.

V and J are TRBV7-6 and TRBJ1-1; 9 bases agree with TRBD1. Germline CDR1 reads SGHVS; CDR2 reads FNYEAQ. The CDR3 runs 15 residues. With V trimmed by 3 bases and J by 1 base, 3 bases remained unmatched. The chain's CDR3 is CASSFPQGANTEAFF. The CDR3 DNA reads as TGTGCCAGCAGCTTCCCACAGGGGGCGAACACTGAAGCTTTCTTT.

The V and J genes are TRBV11-2 and TRBJ2-5, with 8 bases lining up with TRBD1. The J call may be mistaken, given a closer DNA end match to TRBJ2-7. Germline CDR1 reads SGHAT; CDR2 reads FQNNGV. This CDR3 is 15 amino acids long. The CDR3 spells CASSLDRGLTYEQYF. DNA of the CDR3: TGTGCCAGCAGCTTAGACAGGGGGCTCACCTACGAGCAGTACTTC.

The chain links TRBV18 to TRBJ2-5; tentative D call: TRBD1 (6 bases). This CDR3 spans 15 amino acids. With 0 bases removed from V and 2 bases from J, the gap between germline ends came to 10 bases. Germline V lookup: CDR1 KGHSH, CDR2 LQKENI. In DNA, the CDR3 is TGTGCCAGCTCACCACCTTGGACAGAACAAGAGACCCAGTACTTC. Amino acids: CASSPPWTEQETQYF.

This chain uses TRBV15 with TRBJ2-1; D not certain. Trimming shortened V by 5 bases and J by 0 bases, and 14 bases separated the two germline ends. Germline V gene sequence: CDR1 LNHNV, CDR2 YYDKDF (reference sequence). The CDR3 covers 16 residues. In DNA, the CDR3 is TGTGCCACCAGCCCGAACCCCCTCAGCTCCTACAATGAGCAGTTCTTC. Translation gives CATSPNPLSSYNEQFF. The full variable domain, with the rest looked up from reference TRBV15 and TRBJ2-1, is DAMVIQNPRYQVTQFGKPVTLSCSQTLNHNVMYWYQQKSSQAPKLLFHYYDKDFNNEADTPDNFQSRRPNTSFCFLDIRSPGLGDTAMYLCATSPNPLSSYNEQFFGPGTRLTVL.

The V gene is TRBV7-9, the J gene TRBJ2-1, with TRBD2 matching 13 bases. J was trimmed by 9 bases and V by 5 bases; bases with no gene match: 4. Germline CDR1 SEHNR, CDR2 FQNEAQ (reference sequence). The CDR3 spans 14 residues. The CDR3 loop is CASSDTSGRGEQFF. The CDR3 DNA follows: TGTGCCAGCAGCGACACTAGCGGGAGGGGTGAGCAGTTCTTC.

The chain is built from TRBV6-1 and TRBJ2-5; 9 bases fit TRBD1. The J call may be faulty, since TRBJ2-7 better matches the DNA end. This CDR3 has 14 residues. CDR1 is MNHNS and CDR2 is SASEGT in the germline V gene. CDR3 bases: TGTGCCAGCAGTCCCGGGACAGGGCTTTACGAGCAGTACTTC. This gives the protein CASSPGTGLYEQYF.

The gene calls are TRBV28 and TRBJ1-5; weak D call: TRBD1 (5 bases). The V gene's germline CDR1 is MDHEN and CDR2 SYDVKM. The CDR3 contains 14 residues. V was clipped by 3 bases and J by 7 bases, with 13 bases between them. CDR3 in DNA: TGTGCCAGCAGTTTTCTTCAGGGAAGCCAGCCCCAGCATTTT. It translates to CASSFLQGSQPQHF.